This is a list of T cell receptor beta chains from one sample in a study of Graves' ophthalmopathy and Graves' hyperthyroidism. TCRdb re-derived calls from the multiplex PCR reads in MiXCR, one entry per CDR3 protein. This sample has 200,000 to 250,000 distinct CDR3 sequences, with roughly 29% found just once. The sample was peripheral blood. The receptors shown here come from a man aged 50 or older with Graves' ophthalmopathy. CDR3s include the opening cysteine and the closing phenylalanine or tryptophan. The D gene is left open where the match is weak. Not all rows give a size; the values are once, few, many and, for expanded clones, a class.

j_call d_call v_call clone_size cdr3_nt cdr3_aa
TRBJ1-2 NA TRBV6-2/TRBV6-3 NA TGTGCCAGCAGCCAACACGAAACCTATGGCTACACCTTC CASSQHETYGYTF
TRBJ1-2 TRBD1 TRBV12-3/TRBV12-4 many TGTGCCAGCAGTTTATCGGGGACAGGGCACAACTATGGCTACACCTTC CASSLSGTGHNYGYTF
TRBJ2-5 NA TRBV11-3 many TGTGCCAGCAGCTTTAGACACGGCCAAGAGACCCAGTACTTC CASSFRHGQETQYF
TRBJ2-7 NA TRBV5-4 NA TGTGCCAGCAGCTTGGCGGGGAGATACGAGCAGTACTTC CASSLAGRYEQYF
TRBJ1-2 NA TRBV6-5 many TGTGCCAGCGCCCGGAGTAGTGGGGCCAGCGACTATGGCTACACCTTC CASARSSGASDYGYTF
TRBJ1-3 NA TRBV28 many TGTGCCAGCAGTTTATGGCTCAGGACTGGAAACACCATATATTTT CASSLWLRTGNTIYF
TRBJ2-2 TRBD2 TRBV28 many TGTGCCAGCAGTTTACCTAGCGGGAGGATCACCGGGGAGCTGTTTTTT CASSLPSGRITGELFF
TRBJ2-7 TRBD1 TRBV28 once TGTGCCAGCAGTTTAGACAGGGTGATGGACGAGCAGTACTTC CASSLDRVMDEQYF
TRBJ1-2 NA TRBV12-3/TRBV12-4 once TGTGCCAGCAGTGAAGATCTGGGAAACTATGGCTACACCTTC CASSEDLGNYGYTF
TRBJ2-7 TRBD2 TRBV12-3/TRBV12-4 NA TGTGCCAGCAGTTTACGTGGACTAGCGTGGTCCTACGAGCAGTACTTC CASSLRGLAWSYEQYF
TRBJ2-5 TRBD2 TRBV30 many TGTGCCTGGACTAGCGGGAGCCAAGAGACCCAGTACTTC CAWTSGSQETQYF
TRBJ1-5 NA TRBV11-2 many TGTGCCAGCAGCTTATGGGCAGATCAGCCCCAGCATTTT CASSLWADQPQHF
TRBJ1-2 NA TRBV6-5 NA TGTGCCAGCAGTTGGTCGGGGGGCCCCTATGGCTACACCTTC CASSWSGGPYGYTF
TRBJ1-6 TRBD1 TRBV20-1 NA TGCAGTGCTAGAGAGAGACAGGGGAGCTCCTATAATTCACCCCTCCACTTT CSARERQGSSYNSPLHF
TRBJ1-3 NA TRBV7-9 many TGTGCCAGCAGCGGGGACATCTATTCTGGAAACACCATATATTTT CASSGDIYSGNTIYF
TRBJ2-7 TRBD1 TRBV11-2 many TGTGCCAGCAGCTTCCGGGACAGGGGAGGTGGATACGAGCAGTACTTC CASSFRDRGGGYEQYF
TRBJ2-3 TRBD2 TRBV20-1 many TGCACTACTAAGGACGGCGGGAGGAGCCCCACAGATACGCAGTATTTT CTTKDGGRSPTDTQYF
TRBJ2-7 TRBD2 TRBV6-2/TRBV6-3 NA TGTGCCAGCAGTTACCGCGGGGGGGCCTACGAGCAGTACTTC CASSYRGGAYEQYF
TRBJ1-2 TRBD1 TRBV12-3/TRBV12-4 NA TGTGCCAGCAGCAACCCCGGACAGGGCGGCTATGGCTACACCTTC CASSNPGQGGYGYTF
TRBJ2-7 NA TRBV28 many TGTGCCAGCAGTTTGGGGACAACGCCCCTCGAGCAGTACTTC CASSLGTTPLEQYF
TRBJ1-1 NA TRBV6-1 NA TGTGCCAGCAGTCGCAGACGGAACTTAGGGTCTGAAGCTTTCTTT CASSRRRNLGSEAFF
TRBJ2-5 TRBD1 TRBV28 many TGTGCCAGCAGGGTAGGGACAGTGCAAGAGACCCAGTACTTC CASRVGTVQETQYF
TRBJ1-2 NA TRBV29-1 NA TGCAGCGTTGAAGACAGAAACTATGGCTACACCTTC CSVEDRNYGYTF
TRBJ1-1 NA TRBV6-5 NA TGTGCCAGCAGTTACGTAAACAGGGTAGAAGCTTTCTTT CASSYVNRVEAFF
TRBJ1-5 NA TRBV6-1 NA TGTGCCAGCCGACCGTGGAATCAGCCCCAGCATTTT CASRPWNQPQHF
TRBJ2-1 NA TRBV19 many TGTGCCAGTAGTCCCATCACACAGAGCGACGAGCAGTTCTTC CASSPITQSDEQFF
TRBJ1-3 NA TRBV28 NA TGTGCCAGCAGTTTATCGCTGTACTCTGGAAACACCATATATTTT CASSLSLYSGNTIYF
TRBJ2-7 NA TRBV15 NA TGTGCCACCAGCAGAGAGGCTGGGGCGGAGCAGTACTTC CATSREAGAEQYF
TRBJ1-2 NA TRBV30 many TGTGCCTGGACCCGACGTTCTAACTATGGCTACACCTTC CAWTRRSNYGYTF
TRBJ2-7 NA TRBV29-1 many TGCAGCGTAACAGGGATTTCGTCTTACGAGCAGTACTTC CSVTGISSYEQYF
TRBJ1-6 NA TRBV6-2/TRBV6-3 NA TGTGCCAGCAGTCCATACAGGATCGTGAATTCACCCCTCCACTTT CASSPYRIVNSPLHF
TRBJ2-5 TRBD2 TRBV20-1 NA TGCAGTGCTAGAGTACCTAGCGGGAGTGAAGTAGAGACCCAGTACTTC CSARVPSGSEVETQYF
TRBJ2-7 TRBD1 TRBV28 many TGTGCCAGCACCTCTCCGGGACAGAGAGAAAACGAGCAGTACTTC CASTSPGQRENEQYF
TRBJ2-7 NA TRBV6-5 many TGTGCCAGCACCAGCGAGGGGGGAGAGCAGTACTTC CASTSEGGEQYF
TRBJ2-7 TRBD2 TRBV9 many TGTGCCAGCAGCGGGGGCTTAGCGGGAGAAGCCCACGAGCAGTACTTC CASSGGLAGEAHEQYF
TRBJ1-1 NA TRBV18 NA TGTGCCAGCTCACCACTAGGTGGGGACACTGAAGCTTTCTTT CASSPLGGDTEAFF
TRBJ2-5 NA TRBV12-3/TRBV12-4 NA TGTGCCAGCAGGCCGGGGTTTCAGCGGGAAGAGACCCAGTACTTC CASRPGFQREETQYF
TRBJ2-5 NA TRBV12-3/TRBV12-4 many TGTGCCAGCAGTTTTAACCAAGAGACCCAGTACTTC CASSFNQETQYF
TRBJ2-1 TRBD2 TRBV11-2 many TGTGCCAGCAGCTCGCTGGGCGGGACTAGCGGTCCAGAGCAGTTCTTC CASSSLGGTSGPEQFF
TRBJ2-7 TRBD2 TRBV6-1 once TGTGCCAGCAGTAAACTAGCGGGAGTGACATACGAGCAGTACTTC CASSKLAGVTYEQYF
TRBJ2-7 NA TRBV6-2/TRBV6-3 many TGTGCCAGCAGTTACTCCCCGATGGGCTCCTACGAGCAGTACTTC CASSYSPMGSYEQYF
TRBJ2-7 TRBD2 TRBV19 many TGTGCCAGTAGTGTCCTAGCGGGTTTCTACGAGCAGTACTTC CASSVLAGFYEQYF
TRBJ1-1 NA TRBV28 many TGTGCCAGCAGTCATCCGGGGGGAGAGGTGGCTTTCTTT CASSHPGGEVAFF
TRBJ1-6 NA TRBV27 NA TGTGCCAGCACAGGGGACTCGAGGAATTCACCCCTCCACTTT CASTGDSRNSPLHF
TRBJ2-2 TRBD2 TRBV6-1 NA TGTGCCAGCAGTGAAGAAGATTCGGGAGGGCCGATAACCGGGGAGCTGTTTTTT CASSEEDSGGPITGELFF
TRBJ1-2 NA TRBV6-2/TRBV6-3 NA TGTGCCAGCAGGACAGGAAGCTCAGGCTACACCTTC CASRTGSSGYTF
TRBJ1-6 NA TRBV2 many TGTGCCAGCACAAGGTCAGAAAATTCACCCCTCCACTTT CASTRSENSPLHF
TRBJ1-6 NA TRBV6-1 NA TGTGCCAGCACTCAGAGGGGTGTGGGAGATTCACCCCTCCACTTT CASTQRGVGDSPLHF
TRBJ2-5 TRBD2 TRBV6-2/TRBV6-3 many TGTGCCAGCAGTTACTCGAGGACTAGAAGGGAGACCCAGTACTTC CASSYSRTRRETQYF
TRBJ2-7 NA TRBV4-1 many TGCGCCAGCAGCCCAGTACAGTCTGAATACGAGCAGTACTTC CASSPVQSEYEQYF
TRBJ2-2 NA TRBV4-1 many TGCGCCAGCAGCCAGCTAAGTTACACTACTAACACCGGGGAGCTGTTTTTT CASSQLSYTTNTGELFF
TRBJ2-5 NA TRBV24-1 many TGTGCCACCTCCCCTGGAAGGGGGGTTAAAGAGACCCAGTACTTC CATSPGRGVKETQYF